These 22 T cell receptor beta chains share one sample of origin, sequenced in a study of shared clonotypes between healthy human individuals. The assay was immunoSEQ multiplex PCR, and TCRdb's table has in-frame clones only and misses some. The sample consists of hundreds of thousands of clones, more than 95% of them appearing once. The material sequenced was naive CD4+ T cells sorted from blood. The subset denotes: CD45RA+ positively selected. The receptors stem from a woman aged 25 to 39 in good health.

In regard to this clone: This same CDR3 is encoded by further DNA sequences in the sample. This chain uses TRBV28 with TRBJ2-7, with D uncertain. This CDR3 contains 11 residues. Germline V gene lookup returns CDR1 MDHEN and CDR2 SYDVKM. Between the trimmed V and J ends, which lost 5 bases and 3 bases, there was a span of 5 bases. The CDR3 spells CASSHSYEQYF. The CDR3 DNA is TGTGCCAGCAGTCACAGCTACGAGCAGTACTTC.

The chain uses TRBV11-2 and TRBJ1-6, with 10 bases matching TRBD1. The germline V gene has CDR1 SGHAT and CDR2 FQNNGV. The V segment lost 1 base and the J segment 9 bases; nucleotides outside the gene matches: 6. The length of the CDR3 is 16 residues. The CDR3 protein is CASSLVGQGSSSPLHF. CDR3 coding DNA: TGTGCCAGCAGCTTAGTGGGACAGGGGTCTAGTTCACCCCTCCACTTT.

The V call is TRBV5-6, the J call TRBJ1-1; D is ambiguous. From germline, CDR1 is SGHDT and CDR2 YYEEEE. V dropped 0 bases and J dropped 0 bases, with 6 bases sitting between them. The CDR3 is 14 amino acids. CDR3 sequence: CASSLDSMNTEAFF. CDR3 sequence (DNA): TGTGCCAGCAGCTTGGACTCCATGAACACTGAAGCTTTCTTT.

The table lists this clone with a count of one. This chain joins TRBV4-1 and TRBJ2-7, with 9 nucleotides matching TRBD1. V dropped 3 bases and J dropped 6; count of bases not matched to a gene: 6. This CDR3 is 14 amino acids long. Looked up from germline, CDR1 is MGHRA and CDR2 is YSYEKL. The CDR3 DNA reads TGCGCCAGCAGCCAGTGGGACAGGGTAGGCGAGCAGTACTTC. The encoded protein is CASSQWDRVGEQYF.

The chain couples TRBV5-6 to TRBJ1-2; perhaps TRBD1 as D (6 bases). There are 16 residues in the CDR3. V lost 4 bases to trimming and J lost 1 base, with 17 bases between them. Germline loops: CDR1 SGHDT, CDR2 YYEEEE. The CDR3 nucleotides read TGTGCCAGCAGCGGACAGCCAACCTTACTTAACTATGGCTACACCTTC. It is translated as CASSGQPTLLNYGYTF. Together with reference TRBV5-6 and TRBJ1-2, the CDR3 gives the full variable domain: DAGVTQSPTHLIKTRGQQVTLRCSPKSGHDTVSWYQQALGQGPQFIFQYYEEEERQRGNFPDRFSGHQFPNYSSELNVNALLLGDSALYLCASSGQPTLLNYGYTFGSGTRLTVV.

V gene TRBV28 combines with J gene TRBJ1-2; 7 nucleotides match TRBD1. Trimming removed 4 bases from V and 3 bases from J; junction bases left unmatched: 8. The CDR3 runs to 15 residues. Germline V gene data show CDR1 as MDHEN and CDR2 as SYDVKM. CDR3 sequence reads: CASSSRGQNHYGYTF. CDR3 nucleotides: TGTGCCAGCAGTTCAAGGGGACAGAATCACTATGGCTACACCTTC.

This chain joins TRBV5-1 and TRBJ2-7; TRBD2 agrees at 8 bases. CDR3 length: 14 residues. The germline V gene encodes CDR1 SGHRS and CDR2 YFSETQ. V dropped 5 bases and J dropped 4; count of bases not matched to a gene: 8. The CDR3 is CASSPSSGPYEQYF. DNA of the CDR3: TGCGCCAGCAGTCCCTCTAGCGGGCCATACGAGCAGTACTTC.

The chain links TRBV7-9 to TRBJ2-7, with TRBD1 identical over 7 bases. Germline lookup yields CDR1 SEHNR and CDR2 FQNEAQ (reference sequence). V trimming: 6 bases; J trimming: 2 bases; junction bases outside the gene matches: 7. This CDR3 comprises 14 residues. The CDR3 coding sequence is TGTGCCAGCAGTTTCGGACAGGCAACCTACGAGCAGTACTTC. Its translation: CASSFGQATYEQYF. Together with reference TRBV7-9 and TRBJ2-7, the CDR3 gives the full variable domain: DTGVSQNPRHKITKRGQNVTFRCDPISEHNRLYWYRQTLGQGPEFLTYFQNEAQLEKSRLLSDRFSAERPKGSFSTLEIQRTEQGDSAMYLCASSFGQATYEQYFGPGTRLTVT.

This rearrangement joins TRBV28 to TRBJ1-1; D uncertain. This CDR3 spans 11 amino acids. CDR1 and CDR2 from the germline V gene are MDHEN and SYDVKM. Trimming stripped 4 bases from V and 4 bases from J, with 4 bases between. The CDR3 nucleotides read TGTGCCAGCAGTTATGGCACTGAAGCTTTCTTT. Encoded protein: CASSYGTEAFF.

V gene TRBV5-1 combines with J gene TRBJ1-2; TRBD1 matches 7 bases. V was clipped by 3 bases and J by 0 bases; unmatched bases: 8. Germline CDR1 SGHRS, CDR2 YFSETQ. The CDR3 runs 16 residues. The CDR3, as DNA: TGCGCCAGCAGCTGGTCGGGACAGCGGACTAACTATGGCTACACCTTC. This sequence encodes CASSWSGQRTNYGYTF.

The chain joins TRBV5-1 to TRBJ2-7, with 11 bases matching TRBD1. The CDR3 is made up of 14 amino acids. Germline V lookup: CDR1 SGHRS, CDR2 YFSETQ. V shed 6 bases and J 2 bases; nucleotides not matched to a gene: 4. The DNA for the CDR3 is TGCGCCAGCAATCCGGGACAGGGGGCCTACGAGCAGTACTTC. Its translation is CASNPGQGAYEQYF.

The V and J genes are TRBV27 and TRBJ1-2; a possible D gene is TRBD1 (5 bases). The CDR3 spans 15 residues. Trimming removed 5 bases from V and 2 bases from J, with 15 bases in between. Germline CDR1 and CDR2: MNHEY and SMNVEV (reference sequence). This chain's CDR3 is CASSPRTGTNYGYTF. CDR3 nucleotides: TGTGCCAGCAGTCCGCGGACGGGGACCAACTATGGCTACACCTTC.

This clone showed up just a few times. The chain couples TRBV19 to TRBJ2-2; TRBD2 matches 9 bases. The CDR3 length is 16 residues. Losses at the gene ends were 4 bases for V and 7 bases for J; bases not matched to a gene: 10. Germline V lookup: CDR1 LNHDA, CDR2 SQIVND (reference sequence). For the CDR3, the DNA is TGTGCCAGTAGTAGGTTGGCGGGAGGGCCGATCGGGGAGCTGTTTTTT. This sequence encodes CASSRLAGGPIGELFF.

The genes are TRBV10-3 and TRBJ2-1; D unclear. Germline CDR1 and CDR2: ENHRY and SYGVKD. This CDR3 has 16 amino acids. The V end lost 0 bases, the J end lost 4 bases, and 13 bases lay between the germline ends. CDR3 DNA sequence: TGTGCCATCAGTGAGTCGAGCGCCCCTGCGTACAATGAGCAGTTCTTC. It specifies CAISESSAPAYNEQFF.

V is TRBV18 and J is TRBJ1-1; possible D gene TRBD1, 5 bases. Looked up from germline, CDR1 is KGHSH and CDR2 is LQKENI. The V end was cut by 0 bases, the J end by 10 bases, with 9 bases between. The CDR3 runs 12 residues. The CDR3 nucleotides read TGTGCCAGCTCACCACCCGGGGGGGGAGCTTTCTTT. The encoded protein is CASSPPGGGAFF.

The chain carries TRBV5-1 and TRBJ1-5; D gene uncertain. Per germline, CDR1 SGHRS and CDR2 YFSETQ. Trimming stripped 0 bases from V and 7 bases from J, with 11 bases between. This CDR3 comprises 14 residues. The CDR3 is CASSLEGIHQPQHF. As DNA, the CDR3 is TGCGCCAGCAGCTTGGAAGGGATTCACCAGCCCCAGCATTTT.

This chain joins TRBV28 and TRBJ2-5, with TRBD1 matching 7 bases. The CDR3 sequence is 12 residues long. CDR1 and CDR2 (germline): MDHEN, SYDVKM. The trim removed 6 bases at V and 7 bases at J, leaving 5 bases unmatched. Here the CDR3 reads CASRTGLGTQYF. CDR3 nucleotide sequence: TGTGCCAGCAGGACAGGGCTGGGGACCCAGTACTTC.

This chain connects TRBV5-1 to TRBJ2-4; 8 nucleotides line up with TRBD1. This CDR3 is built from 14 residues. J was trimmed by 7 bases and V by 2 bases; bases with no gene match: 5. Germline CDR1 reads SGHRS; CDR2 reads YFSETQ. This chain's CDR3 is CASSLQGVGNIQYF. The DNA of the CDR3 is TGCGCCAGCAGCTTACAGGGGGTAGGGAACATTCAGTACTTC.

The V call is TRBV5-1, the J call TRBJ2-6; no firm D call. The CDR3 extends over 15 amino acids. Germline V gene lookup returns CDR1 SGHRS and CDR2 YFSETQ. The V end was cut by 4 bases, the J end by 1 base, with 9 bases between. This chain's CDR3 is CASSVGFSGANVLTF. The CDR3 DNA is TGCGCCAGCAGCGTAGGGTTTTCTGGGGCCAACGTCCTGACTTTC.

V and J are TRBV27 and TRBJ1-6; D unclear. CDR1 is MNHEY, CDR2 SMNVEV, per germline (reference sequence). The CDR3 contains 15 residues. V lost 0 bases and J 4 bases, leaving 7 bases between the germline ends. CDR3 nucleotides: TGTGCCAGCAGTTTATCGTCGCAATATAATTCACCCCTCCACTTT. Residues: CASSLSSQYNSPLHF.

The chain combines TRBV5-1 with TRBJ2-3; 8 nucleotides agree with TRBD2. The V gene's germline CDR1 is SGHRS and CDR2 YFSETQ. The CDR3 contains 16 residues. Losses at the gene ends were 0 bases for V and 8 bases for J; bases not matched to a gene: 11. The CDR3 protein is CASSLGTGGPDGTQYF. In nucleotides, the CDR3 is TGCGCCAGCAGCTTGGGCACGGGAGGGCCGGATGGTACGCAGTATTTT.

The chain links TRBV5-1 to TRBJ2-1, with no clear D. The V gene lost 0 bases and the J gene lost 0 bases, with 7 bases spanning the gap. Germline V gene lookup returns CDR1 SGHRS and CDR2 YFSETQ. The CDR3 consists of 15 residues. The CDR3 is CASSLGVSSYNEQFF. CDR3 DNA sequence: TGCGCCAGCAGCTTGGGTGTGAGCTCCTACAATGAGCAGTTCTTC.